The 24 T cell receptor beta chains given below trace back to one sample, sequenced in a study of OX40 agonist ivuxolimab in advanced cancers. The table came from immunoSEQ multiplex PCR; TCRdb's copy has only in-frame clones and leaves some out. Here the sample spans about 100,000 clones, 89% being singletons. Sequencing used CD4+ or CD8+ T cells sorted from blood, obtained in a trial of the OX40 agonist ivuxolimab. These receptors originate from an adult with an advanced solid tumor such as melanoma, head and neck, liver or kidney cancer.

The sample holds one count of this clone. The V call is TRBV7-2, the J call TRBJ1-4, with a possible D match to TRBD1 (6 bases). The CDR3 has 14 residues. Trimming stripped 1 base from V and 8 bases from J, with 11 bases between. The germline CDR1 and CDR2 sequences are SGHTA and FQGNSA. CDR3 in amino acids: CASSLGRGREKLFF. The DNA for the CDR3 is TGTGCCAGCAGCTTAGGAAGGGGGAGGGAAAAACTGTTTTTT.

This clone was observed a single time. This chain joins TRBV5-1 and TRBJ2-2; D might be TRBD2 (6 bases). Germline-derived CDR1 and CDR2 are SGHRS and YFSETQ. Trimming left V 3 bases short and J 1 base short, with 10 bases between. CDR3 size: 15 residues. As DNA, the CDR3 is TGCGCCAGCAGCTCCTGGACTATGAACACCGGGGAGCTGTTTTTT. Its protein is CASSSWTMNTGELFF.

V and J are TRBV6-1 and TRBJ1-2, with TRBD1 as a possible D gene (5 bases). The V gene lost 8 bases and the J gene lost 8 bases, with 21 bases spanning the gap. Germline CDR1 is MNHNS and CDR2 is SASEGT. The CDR3 loop spans 14 amino acids. CDR3 in amino acids: CASGPPWAGRGYTF. Written as DNA, the CDR3 is TGTGCCAGCGGTCCTCCCTGGGCAGGGAGAGGCTACACCTTC.

The J gene is TRBJ2-6, the V gene TRBV30; D remains unclear. The CDR3 extends over 14 amino acids. The V and J ends lost 3 bases and 0 bases respectively, with 6 bases between them. Germline V gene lookup returns CDR1 GTSNPN and CDR2 SVGIG (reference sequence). The CDR3 DNA is TGTGCCTGGAGCAGAGACTCTGGGGCCAACGTCCTGACTTTC. It yields the protein CAWSRDSGANVLTF. Together with reference TRBV30 and TRBJ2-6, the CDR3 gives the full variable domain: SQTIHQWPATLVQPVGSPLSLECTVEGTSNPNLYWYRQAAGRGLQLLFYSVGIGQISSEVPQNLSASRPQDRQFILSSKKLLLSDSGFYLCAWSRDSGANVLTFGAGSRLTVL.

The chain uses TRBV6-5 and TRBJ2-3; D call uncertain. Trimming took 5 bases from V and 2 from J, leaving 8 bases between them. The V gene's germline CDR1 is MNHEY and CDR2 SVGAGI. The CDR3 has 13 amino acids. As DNA, the CDR3 is TGTGCCAGCAGTCCCCCCGCCACAGATACGCAGTATTTT. As protein: CASSPPATDTQYF.

This clone was seen many times. This rearrangement joins TRBV27 to TRBJ2-2, with no clear D. Trimming stripped 5 bases from V and 4 bases from J, with 11 bases between. CDR3 length: 14 amino acids. Per germline, CDR1 MNHEY and CDR2 SMNVEV (reference sequence). The CDR3: CASSRRAVTGELFF. In nucleotides, the CDR3 is TGTGCCAGCAGTCGAAGGGCAGTCACCGGGGAGCTGTTTTTT.

The rearrangement uses TRBV9 and TRBJ2-1, with a weak D call TRBD1 (5 bases). The CDR3 is 14 residues long. In germline, CDR1 is SGDLS, CDR2 YYNGEE. V lost 3 bases and J 5 bases, leaving 12 bases between the germline ends. CDR3 sequence reads: CASSAHLQDNEQFF. The CDR3 DNA sequence: TGTGCCAGCAGCGCCCACTTACAGGACAATGAGCAGTTCTTC. Supplemented by reference TRBV9 and TRBJ2-1, the full variable domain reads DSGVTQTPKHLITATGQRVTLRCSPRSGDLSVYWYQQSLDQGLQFLIQYYNGEERAKGNILERFSAQQFPDLHSELNLSSLELGDSALYFCASSAHLQDNEQFFGPGTRLTVL.

V gene TRBV2 combines with J gene TRBJ1-2; perhaps TRBD1 as D (6 bases). CDR1 is SNHLY, CDR2 FYNNEI, per germline. V lost 2 bases, J lost 5 bases, and 21 bases lay in between. CDR3 length: 17 amino acids. This CDR3 reads CASSESPSTGIGYGYTF. CDR3 DNA: TGTGCCAGCAGTGAATCCCCGAGTACAGGGATAGGGTATGGCTACACCTTC. The variable domain in full, completed from reference TRBV2 and TRBJ1-2, reads EPEVTQTPSHQVTQMGQEVILRCVPISNHLYFYWYRQILGQKVEFLVSFYNNEISEKSEIFDDQFSVERPDGSNFTLKIRSTKLEDSAMYFCASSESPSTGIGYGYTFGSGTRLTVV.

This clone was counted between two and nine times. The V call is TRBV7-3, the J call TRBJ2-5; 7 bases match TRBD1. Germline assignment: CDR1 SGHTA and CDR2 FQGTGA. Trimming at V came to 5 bases and at J to 4 bases, leaving 4 bases not matched to a gene. CDR3 size: 13 residues. The CDR3 nucleotides are TGTGCCAGCAGCCGACAGGGTCGAGAGACCCAGTACTTC. Translation: CASSRQGRETQYF.

The gene calls are TRBV30 and TRBJ1-2; possible D gene TRBD1, 6 bases. With 6 bases removed from V and 8 bases from J, the gap between germline ends came to 13 bases. The CDR3 covers 11 residues. Germline V gene lookup returns CDR1 GTSNPN and CDR2 SVGIG (reference sequence). As DNA, the CDR3 is TGTGCCTGTCCCCAGGGGCTGGGCTACACCTTC. It yields the protein CACPQGLGYTF.

The V gene is TRBV7-9, the J gene TRBJ2-1; 7 positions agree with TRBD2. The CDR3 length is 16 residues. Per germline, CDR1 SEHNR and CDR2 FQNEAQ (reference sequence). J gave up 7 bases and V 0 bases, and 9 bases lay outside the gene matches. Here the CDR3 DNA reads TGTGCCAGCAGCTTAGCGCTGACGGGGGGACTTAATGAGCAGTTCTTC. This translates into CASSLALTGGLNEQFF.

This clone was observed a single time. The CDR3 spells CAWSPNSGVYNEQFF. The CDR3 DNA sequence: TGTGCCTGGAGTCCCAACAGCGGGGTTTACAATGAGCAGTTCTTC. The V gene is TRBV30, the J gene TRBJ2-1; 7 bases agree with TRBD2. The junction had 8 bases not matched to a gene; V was cut back by 2 bases and J by 4 bases. The CDR3 is 15 amino acids. In germline, CDR1 is GTSNPN, CDR2 SVGIG (reference sequence).

The chain recombines TRBV5-1 with TRBJ2-7; D is undetermined. This CDR3 has 13 amino acids. CDR1 SGHRS and CDR2 YFSETQ come from the germline V gene. Trimming removed 0 bases at V and 5 bases at J, with 9 bases between. The CDR3 here is CASSLEAYDEQYF. As DNA, the CDR3 is TGCGCCAGCAGCTTGGAGGCGTATGACGAGCAGTACTTC.

This chain joins TRBV7-3 and TRBJ2-7; 9 nucleotides line up with TRBD1. V dropped 2 bases and J dropped 3; count of bases not matched to a gene: 2. CDR3 length equals 14 residues. CDR1 and CDR2 (germline): SGHTA, FQGTGA. CDR3 coding DNA: TGTGCCAGCAGCTTAGACAGGGGGTTCTACGAGCAGTACTTC. Its protein is CASSLDRGFYEQYF.

The chain links TRBV4-1 to TRBJ2-5, with D unclear. The CDR3 totals 16 residues. CDR1 is MGHRA, CDR2 YSYEKL, per germline. V was pared by 0 bases and J by 2 bases, with 13 bases between. CDR3 bases: TGCGCCAGCAGCCAAGATTGGATGGCAGGACAAGAGACCCAGTACTTC. Residues: CASSQDWMAGQETQYF.

The J gene is TRBJ2-5, the V gene TRBV4-1; 10 bases align to TRBD2. CDR3 length: 16 residues. J lost 3 bases, V lost 5 bases, and 9 bases had no gene match. CDR1 and CDR2 from the germline V gene are MGHRA and YSYEKL. The CDR3 DNA sequence: TGCGCCAGCAGCTCCACTAGCGGGACAACGGAAGAGACCCAGTACTTC. This sequence encodes CASSSTSGTTEETQYF.

The chain uses TRBV5-6 and TRBJ1-3, with a weak D call TRBD1 (5 bases). The CDR3 consists of 17 residues. V was shortened by 3 bases and J by 0 bases, with 16 bases between the two germline ends. In germline, CDR1 is SGHDT, CDR2 YYEEEE. CDR3 sequence (DNA): TGTGCCAGCAGCTCGAGAAAAACAGGCGCCTCTGGAAACACCATATATTTT. This gives the protein CASSSRKTGASGNTIYF.

The sample holds a few counts of this clone. V gene TRBV7-9 combines with J gene TRBJ2-2, with 8 nucleotides matching TRBD2. This CDR3 comprises 13 residues. In germline, CDR1 is SEHNR, CDR2 FQNEAQ (reference sequence). V dropped 7 bases and J dropped 9; count of bases not matched to a gene: 7. CDR3 sequence reads: CASITSGVRELFF. The CDR3, as DNA: TGTGCCAGCATTACTAGCGGAGTTCGGGAGCTGTTTTTT.

To note about this clone: A junction boundary mismatches the germline segment, possibly from a read error. The chain is built from TRBV19 and TRBJ1-2, with TRBD1 as a possible D gene (5 bases). Germline values: CDR1 LNHDA, CDR2 SQIVND (reference sequence). The CDR3 sequence is 13 residues long. Here the CDR3 DNA reads TGTGCCTCATGGGGCACAGCGGAAGGACGGTTTGCCTTC. Translation: CASWGTAEGRFAF.

This chain links TRBV25-1 with TRBJ2-1, with D possibly being TRBD2 (6 bases). Germline CDR1 MGHDK, CDR2 SYGVNS. The CDR3 sequence is 15 residues long. V lost 6 bases to trimming and J lost 2 bases, with 14 bases between them. The CDR3 here is CASRMGGSAYNEQFF. CDR3 bases: TGTGCCAGCAGGATGGGGGGATCAGCCTACAATGAGCAGTTCTTC.

This chain connects TRBV27 to TRBJ2-7, with TRBD1 as a possible D gene (6 bases). The CDR3 runs 15 residues. The V and J ends lost 7 bases and 1 base respectively, with 17 bases between them. CDR1 is MNHEY and CDR2 is SMNVEV in the germline V gene (reference sequence). CDR3 sequence (DNA): TGTGCCAGCACCCCTACCGACAGGTTTTCCTACGAGCAGTACTTC. This codes for CASTPTDRFSYEQYF.

The DNA for the CDR3 is TGTGCCAGCAGTCTCACCGCCAGCGCTACTTATGAGCAGTTCTTC. It codes for CASSLTASATYEQFF. The V and J genes are TRBV6-1 and TRBJ2-1; D ambiguous. The CDR3 length is 15 residues. Germline CDR1 and CDR2: MNHNS and SASEGT. The V end lost 5 bases, the J end lost 8 bases, and 19 bases lay between the germline ends.

The J gene is TRBJ2-7, the V gene TRBV6-5; D is unclear. Germline values: CDR1 MNHEY, CDR2 SVGAGI. The ends were cut back, 0 bases at V and 0 bases at J, with 3 bases in the middle. The CDR3 consists of 13 residues. CDR3 sequence (DNA): TGTGCCAGCAGTTACTCGGGCTCCTACGAGCAGTACTTC. It is translated as CASSYSGSYEQYF.

The V and J genes are TRBV18 and TRBJ2-7; D might be TRBD1 (6 bases). The V gene's germline CDR1 is KGHSH and CDR2 LQKENI. The CDR3 contains 17 residues. V was clipped by 2 bases and J by 2 bases, with 19 bases between them. CDR3 nucleotide sequence: TGTGCCAGCTCACCAACGCTGTGGGACAATCGACCCTACGAGCAGTACTTC. Translation gives CASSPTLWDNRPYEQYF.